This T cell receptor beta chain was recorded in a study of blood T cell repertoires in COVID-19. The wider study: The study drew acute and convalescent COVID-19 samples from the United States, Italy and Spain.

V dropped 5 bases and J dropped 4 bases, with 9 bases sitting between them. Germline lookup yields CDR1 DFQATT and CDR2 SNEGSKA (reference sequence). This CDR3 is 11 amino acids long. In the study's own analysis: From reference gene primer amplification, estimates of nucleated cell counts were derived. Profiled with immunoSEQ multiplex PCR; TCRdb holds only in-frame clones, not every one. V, J and clone size reflect that table, while D and trimming were determined from the DNA. The sample has about 150,000 clones; more than 65% are singletons. Sequenced sample: peripheral blood. This sequence joins TRBV20-1 and TRBJ2-7; D possibly corresponds to TRBD2 (5 bases). The sequence came from a woman aged 50 to 60 in a cohort sampled during active or convalescent COVID-19. CDR3 sequence reads: CSAAGWYEQYF. CDR3 coding DNA: TGCAGTGCTGCGGGTTGGTACGAGCAGTACTTC.